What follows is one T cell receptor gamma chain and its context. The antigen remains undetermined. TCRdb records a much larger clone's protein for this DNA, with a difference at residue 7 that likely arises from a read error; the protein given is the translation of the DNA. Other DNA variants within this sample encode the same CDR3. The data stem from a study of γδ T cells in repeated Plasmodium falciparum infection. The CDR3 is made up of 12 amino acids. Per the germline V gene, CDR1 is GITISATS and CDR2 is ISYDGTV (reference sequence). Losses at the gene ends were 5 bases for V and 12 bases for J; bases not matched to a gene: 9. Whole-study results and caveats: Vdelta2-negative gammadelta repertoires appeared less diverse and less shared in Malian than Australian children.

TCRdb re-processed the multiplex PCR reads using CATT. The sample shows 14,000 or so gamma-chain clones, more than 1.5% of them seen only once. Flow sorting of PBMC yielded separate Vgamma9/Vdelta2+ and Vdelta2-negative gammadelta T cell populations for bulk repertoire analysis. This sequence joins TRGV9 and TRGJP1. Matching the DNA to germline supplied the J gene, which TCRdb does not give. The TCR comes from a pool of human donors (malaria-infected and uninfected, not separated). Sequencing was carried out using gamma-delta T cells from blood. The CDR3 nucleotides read TGTGCCTTGTGGGTCCGGCTGGGGTTCAAGATATTT. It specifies CALWVRLGFKIF.